This T cell receptor beta chain derives from a study of cytotoxic CD8 clonotypes in ibrutinib-treated CLL. The protocol was immunoSEQ multiplex PCR, while the TCRdb copy is restricted to in-frame clones and leaves out a portion. Among around 150,000 clones, 80% were seen once, and the ten largest hold less than 9%. In germline, CDR1 is SQVTM, CDR2 ANQGSEA. V lost 7 bases, J lost 7 bases, and 2 bases stayed unmatched. The CDR3 is 12 amino acids. The gene calls are TRBV29-1 and TRBJ1-6, with TRBD1 identical over 9 bases. The receptor was isolated from a human donor with chronic lymphocytic leukemia. Sequences were derived from PBMCs, sampled after 36 months of ibrutinib treatment. This CDR3 reads CSAGTGNSPLHF. The CDR3 DNA is TGCAGCGCCGGGACAGGGAATTCACCCCTCCACTTT.